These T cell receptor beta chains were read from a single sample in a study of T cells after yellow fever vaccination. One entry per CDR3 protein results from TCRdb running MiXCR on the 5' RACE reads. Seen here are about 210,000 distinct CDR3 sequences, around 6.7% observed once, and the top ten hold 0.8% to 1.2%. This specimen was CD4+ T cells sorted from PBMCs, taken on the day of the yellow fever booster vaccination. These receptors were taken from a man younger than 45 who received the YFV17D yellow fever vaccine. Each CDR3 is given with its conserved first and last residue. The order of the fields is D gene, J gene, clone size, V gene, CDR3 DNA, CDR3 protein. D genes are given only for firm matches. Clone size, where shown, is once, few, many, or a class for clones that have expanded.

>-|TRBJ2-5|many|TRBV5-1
TGCGCCAGCAGCTTGGACCCAGGGGTGAGGGAGACCCAGTACTTC
CASSLDPGVRETQYF
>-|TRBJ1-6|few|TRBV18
TGTGCCAGCTCCCGACAGGAGACGAATTCACCCCTCCACTTT
CASSRQETNSPLHF
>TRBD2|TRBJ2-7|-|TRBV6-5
TGTGCCAGCAGGACACTAGCGGGAGGTGGCGAGCAGTACTTC
CASRTLAGGGEQYF
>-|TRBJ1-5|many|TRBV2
TGTGCCAGCAGCCCTGACAGTAGCAATCAGCCCCAGCATTTT
CASSPDSSNQPQHF
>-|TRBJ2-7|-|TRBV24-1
TGTGCCACCAGTGATCCGAAGACAGGCGCTGGGGACGAGCAGTACTTC
CATSDPKTGAGDEQYF
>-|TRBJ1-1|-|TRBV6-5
TGTGCCAGCAGTTACGGTCCAGGAACGGGCACTGAAGCTTTCTTT
CASSYGPGTGTEAFF
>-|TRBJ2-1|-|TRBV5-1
TGCGCCAGCAGCTTGGCCCTATCCGAGGGCAATGAGCAGTTCTTC
CASSLALSEGNEQFF
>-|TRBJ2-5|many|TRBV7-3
TGTGCCAGCAGCCCTAACTCCATAGCCGAGACCCAGTACTTC
CASSPNSIAETQYF
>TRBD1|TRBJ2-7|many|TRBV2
TGTGCCAGCAGCTTAGAGACAGGGGGCTCCTACGAGCAGTACTTC
CASSLETGGSYEQYF
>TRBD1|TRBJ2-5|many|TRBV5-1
TGCGCCAGCAGCGGTACAGGGGGCCGGACCCAGTACTTC
CASSGTGGRTQYF
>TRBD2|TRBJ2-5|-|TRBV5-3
TGTGCCAGAAGCCCCCCCCCACTAGCGGGGGGGTTGGAGACCCAGTACTTC
CARSPPPLAGGLETQYF
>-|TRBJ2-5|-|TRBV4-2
TGTGCCAGCAGCCAAGGTTCTGAGGGGACCCAGTACTTC
CASSQGSEGTQYF
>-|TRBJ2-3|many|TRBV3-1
TGTGCCAGCAGCCAAGTTCGGGATACGCAGTATTTT
CASSQVRDTQYF
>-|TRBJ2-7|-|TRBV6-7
TGTGCTAGCAGGATCGGGGCCGATAGCTCCTACGAGCAGTACTTC
CASRIGADSSYEQYF
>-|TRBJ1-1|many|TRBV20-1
TGCAGTGCTCCCCCGCCGGGGGTTTGGGGCACTGAAGCTTTCTTT
CSAPPPGVWGTEAFF
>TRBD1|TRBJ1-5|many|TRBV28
TGTGCCAGCAGTTTATACTCAGGGGGCACTTATGGTCAGCCCCAGCATTTT
CASSLYSGGTYGQPQHF
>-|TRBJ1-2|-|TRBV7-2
TGTGCCAGCAGCTTAGCGCCCCGTGGCTACACCTTC
CASSLAPRGYTF
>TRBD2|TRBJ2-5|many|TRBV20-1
TGCAGTGCTAGGGCGGGAGGGCCCGGAGAGACCCAGTACTTC
CSARAGGPGETQYF
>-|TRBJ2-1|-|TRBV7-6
TGTGCCAGCAGCTCATCCTCAGGGGGGAGCAATGAGCAGTTCTTC
CASSSSSGGSNEQFF
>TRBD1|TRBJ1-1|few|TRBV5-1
TGCGCCAGCAGCACCGCCGGGGACAGAAACACTGAAGCTTTCTTT
CASSTAGDRNTEAFF
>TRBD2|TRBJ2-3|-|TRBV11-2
TGTGCCAGCAGCCGTTCTCCCGGGACTAGCGGGAGTCGCATCACAGATACGCAGTATTTT
CASSRSPGTSGSRITDTQYF
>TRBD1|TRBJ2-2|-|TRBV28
TGTGCCAGCAGTTCCCAGGGGGCGCCGGACACCGGGGAGCTGTTTTTT
CASSSQGAPDTGELFF
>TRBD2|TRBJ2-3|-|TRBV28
TGTGCCAGCGCCAATTCGGGAGGGGCAGATACGCAGTATTTT
CASANSGGADTQYF
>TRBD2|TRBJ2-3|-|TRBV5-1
TGCGCCAGCAGCCACCAACCGACTAGCGGGAGTGCAGATACGCAGTATTTT
CASSHQPTSGSADTQYF
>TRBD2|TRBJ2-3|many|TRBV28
TGTGCCAGCACTCCCCCGGCGGGAGGGACAGATACGCAGTATTTT
CASTPPAGGTDTQYF
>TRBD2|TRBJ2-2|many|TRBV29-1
TGCAGCGTTGGCTTCGTTGCGGGAGGGTACACCGGGGAGCTGTTTTTT
CSVGFVAGGYTGELFF
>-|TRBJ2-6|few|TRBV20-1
TGCAGTGCTCCACAGGGCGGGACCAACGTCCTGACTTTC
CSAPQGGTNVLTF
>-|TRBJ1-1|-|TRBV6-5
TGTGCCAGCAGTTACTCATTGGGGCTGAACACTGAAGCTTTCTTT
CASSYSLGLNTEAFF
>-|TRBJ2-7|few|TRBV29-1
TGCAGCGTCCTGGATTTCTACGAGCAGTACTTC
CSVLDFYEQYF
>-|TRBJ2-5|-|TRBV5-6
TGTGCCAGCAGCTTAACTGTGGTTTTTGGGACCCAGTACTTC
CASSLTVVFGTQYF
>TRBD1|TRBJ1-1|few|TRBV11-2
TGTGCCAGCACCCAGGAGGCAGGGGGTGAAGCTTTCTTT
CASTQEAGGEAFF
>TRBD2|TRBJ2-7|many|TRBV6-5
TGTGCCAGCAGTCCGGGACTAGCGGGGCACGAGCAGTACTTC
CASSPGLAGHEQYF
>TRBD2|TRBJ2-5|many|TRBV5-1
TGCGCCAGCAGCCCCTCCGCGACTAGCGGGAGGATCGGTGAGACCCAGTACTTC
CASSPSATSGRIGETQYF
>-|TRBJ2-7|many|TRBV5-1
TGCGCCAGCAGCTTGGCCTCTGCGGGACTCTCCTACGAGCAGTACTTC
CASSLASAGLSYEQYF
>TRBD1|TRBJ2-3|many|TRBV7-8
TGTGCCAGCAGAAATCCGGGACAGGGGTCCACAGATACGCAGTATTTT
CASRNPGQGSTDTQYF
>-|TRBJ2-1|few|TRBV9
TGTGCCAGCAGCGTAGGGGGGTACTCCTACAATGAGCAGTTCTTC
CASSVGGYSYNEQFF
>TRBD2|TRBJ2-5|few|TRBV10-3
TGTGCCATCAGTGAGCGGGCTAGCGGAAGAGAGACCCAGTACTTC
CAISERASGRETQYF
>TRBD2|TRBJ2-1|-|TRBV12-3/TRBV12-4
TGTGCCAGCAGTCCCCCCTCTTGGCTAGCGGGGACGTCAGCGTACAATGAGCAGTTCTTC
CASSPPSWLAGTSAYNEQFF
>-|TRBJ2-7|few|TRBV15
TGTGCCACCAGCAGAGATATGGGTCCGGGGGAGGAGCAGTACTTC
CATSRDMGPGEEQYF
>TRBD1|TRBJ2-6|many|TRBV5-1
TGCGCCAGCAGCTCGACAGGGATAAGGGCCAACGTCCTGACTTTC
CASSSTGIRANVLTF
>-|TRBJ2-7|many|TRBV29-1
TGCAGCGTTGGAGGCGGCGCCTACGAGCAGTACTTC
CSVGGGAYEQYF
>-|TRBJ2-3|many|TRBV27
TGTGCCAGCAGCCGGACAGCTTTGGATACGCAGTATTTT
CASSRTALDTQYF
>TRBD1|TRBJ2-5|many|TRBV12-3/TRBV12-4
TGTGCCAGCACCCAAGGACAGGTCATTGAGACCCAGTACTTC
CASTQGQVIETQYF
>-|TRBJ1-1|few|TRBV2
TGTGCCAGCAGTTCCGGACTGCCGAACACTGAAGCTTTCTTT
CASSSGLPNTEAFF
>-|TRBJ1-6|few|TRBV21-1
TGTGCCAGCAGGGGGACGGCATATTCACCCCTCCACTTT
CASRGTAYSPLHF
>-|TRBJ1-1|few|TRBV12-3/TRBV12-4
TGTGCCAGCAGTTTAGACAGGTCGGTGAACACTGAAGCTTTCTTT
CASSLDRSVNTEAFF
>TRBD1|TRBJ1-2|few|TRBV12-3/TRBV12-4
TGTGCCAGCAGAGAATCAGGGGGTGGCTACACCTTC
CASRESGGGYTF
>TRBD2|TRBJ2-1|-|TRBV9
TGTGCCAGCAGCGTAGAGGCTAGCGGATACAATGAGCAGTTCTTC
CASSVEASGYNEQFF
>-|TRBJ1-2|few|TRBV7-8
TGTGCCAGCAGCTACGTCGGGTTTCGTGGCTACACCTTC
CASSYVGFRGYTF
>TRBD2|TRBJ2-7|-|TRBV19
TGTGCCAGTAGTCGGTCTAGCGGGAGTGTCTACGAGCAGTACTTC
CASSRSSGSVYEQYF
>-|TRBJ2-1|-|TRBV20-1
TGCAGTGCTAGAGATCCGACAGCGTCCTACAATGAGCAGTTCTTC
CSARDPTASYNEQFF
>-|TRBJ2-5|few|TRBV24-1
TGTGCCACCAGTGATTCTTGGGGGGCGGAGACCCAGTACTTC
CATSDSWGAETQYF
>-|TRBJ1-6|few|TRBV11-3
TGTGCCAGCAGCTTAAGCGATAATTCACCCCTCCACTTT
CASSLSDNSPLHF